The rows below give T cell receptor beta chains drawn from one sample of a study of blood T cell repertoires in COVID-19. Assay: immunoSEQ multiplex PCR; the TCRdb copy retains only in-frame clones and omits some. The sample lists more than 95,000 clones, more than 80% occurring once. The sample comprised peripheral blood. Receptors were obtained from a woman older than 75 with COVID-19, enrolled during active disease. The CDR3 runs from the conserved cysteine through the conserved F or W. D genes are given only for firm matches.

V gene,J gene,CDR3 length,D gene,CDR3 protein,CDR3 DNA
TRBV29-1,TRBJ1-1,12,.,CSVVPGQYEAFF,TGCAGCGTTGTTCCCGGACAGTATGAAGCTTTCTTT
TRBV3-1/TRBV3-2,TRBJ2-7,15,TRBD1,CASSQATGGPYEQYF,TGCGCCAGCAGCCAAGCGACAGGGGGGCCCTACGAGCAGTACTTC
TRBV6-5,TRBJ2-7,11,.,CASSFPYEQYF,TGTGCCAGCAGCTTTCCCTACGAGCAGTACTTC
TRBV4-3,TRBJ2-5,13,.,CASSPEDSGVLYF,TGCGCCAGCAGCCCAGAGGACAGCGGGGTACTGTACTTC
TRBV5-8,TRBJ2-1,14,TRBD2,CASSFSGSVYEQFF,TGTGCCAGCAGCTTTAGCGGGAGTGTTTATGAGCAGTTCTTC
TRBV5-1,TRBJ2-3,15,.,CASSLEGGGKDTQYF,TGCGCCAGCAGCTTGGAGGGAGGGGGAAAAGATACGCAGTATTTT
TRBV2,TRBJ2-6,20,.,CASVPGGSQGGDTGANVLTF,TGTGCCAGCGTGCCGGGCGGGAGCCAAGGCGGGGACACTGGGGCCAACGTCCTGACTTTC
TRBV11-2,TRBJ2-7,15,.,CASSASRTPVYEQYF,TGTGCCAGCAGCGCCTCAAGGACACCCGTCTACGAGCAGTACTTC
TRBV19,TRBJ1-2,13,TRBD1,CASVDRGRVGYTF,TGTGCCAGCGTCGACAGGGGGCGAGTCGGCTACACCTTC
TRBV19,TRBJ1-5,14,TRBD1,CASRQGQLYQPQHF,TGTGCCAGTAGGCAGGGACAGCTATATCAGCCCCAGCATTTT
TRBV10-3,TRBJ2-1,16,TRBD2,CAIAGLAGGGENEQFF,TGTGCCATAGCCGGACTAGCGGGTGGAGGGGAGAATGAGCAGTTCTTC
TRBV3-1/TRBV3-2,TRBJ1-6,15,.,CASSQGGDYNSPLHF,TGTGCCAGCAGCCAAGGCGGGGATTATAATTCACCCCTCCACTTT
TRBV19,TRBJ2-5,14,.,CASSIGQGQETQYF,TGTGCCAGTAGTATTGGGCAGGGGCAGGAGACCCAGTACTTC
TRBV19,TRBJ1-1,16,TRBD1,CASSIRTGSMNTEAFF,TGTGCCAGTAGTATCAGGACAGGTTCTATGAACACTGAAGCTTTCTTT
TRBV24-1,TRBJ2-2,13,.,CATSDLIIGELFF,TGTGCCACCAGTGATTTGATCATCGGGGAGCTGTTTTTT
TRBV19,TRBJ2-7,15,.,CASSIDQGPSYEQYF,TGTGCCAGTAGTATAGATCAGGGGCCTTCCTACGAGCAGTACTTC
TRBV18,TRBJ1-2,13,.,CASSVEENYGYTF,TGTGCCAGCTCAGTAGAGGAAAACTATGGCTACACCTTC
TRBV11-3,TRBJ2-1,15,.,CASSRGAFQGDEQFF,TGTGCCAGCAGCCGGGGGGCCTTCCAGGGCGATGAGCAGTTCTTC
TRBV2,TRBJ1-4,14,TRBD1,CASSRTGDQEKLFF,TGTGCCAGCAGCCGGACAGGGGATCAGGAAAAACTGTTTTTT
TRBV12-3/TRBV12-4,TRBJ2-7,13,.,CASSVGERGEQYF,TGTGCCAGCAGTGTCGGAGAAAGAGGAGAGCAGTACTTC
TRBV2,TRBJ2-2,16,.,CASSPTGDANTGELFF,TGTGCCAGCAGCCCTACGGGGGACGCGAACACCGGGGAGCTGTTTTTT
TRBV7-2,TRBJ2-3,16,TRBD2,CASSLAGGPRTDTQYF,TGTGCCAGCAGCCTAGCGGGAGGGCCGAGGACAGATACGCAGTATTTT
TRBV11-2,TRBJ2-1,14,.,CASSHGWGVGGQFF,TGTGCCAGCAGCCACGGTTGGGGCGTCGGCGGGCAGTTCTTC
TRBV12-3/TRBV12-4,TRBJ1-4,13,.,CASSLHESGKLFF,TGTGCCAGCAGTTTACACGAATCGGGAAAACTGTTTTTT
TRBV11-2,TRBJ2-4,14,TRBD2,CASRRAGGSDIQYF,TGTGCCAGCAGACGAGCGGGAGGAAGCGACATTCAGTACTTC
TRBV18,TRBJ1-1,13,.,CASSQGVSAEAFF,TGTGCCAGCTCACAGGGGGTAAGTGCTGAAGCTTTCTTT
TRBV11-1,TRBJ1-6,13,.,CASSGQRNSPLHF,TGTGCCAGCAGCGGGCAGAGAAATTCACCCCTCCACTTT
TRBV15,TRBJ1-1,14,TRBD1,CATSREQGGTEAFF,TGTGCCACCAGCAGAGAACAGGGGGGAACTGAAGCTTTCTTT
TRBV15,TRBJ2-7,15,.,CATSRDWGGLYEQYF,TGTGCCACCAGCAGAGATTGGGGGGGGCTCTACGAGCAGTACTTC
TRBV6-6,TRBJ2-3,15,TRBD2,CASRQAGRPEDTQYF,TGTGCCAGCAGGCAAGCGGGACGACCGGAAGATACGCAGTATTTT
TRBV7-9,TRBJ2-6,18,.,CASSTPPVRGAGANVLTF,TGTGCCAGCAGCACCCCGCCCGTTCGAGGTGCCGGGGCCAACGTCCTGACTTTC
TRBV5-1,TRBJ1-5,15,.,CASSFSGDSNQPQHF,TGCGCCAGCAGCTTCAGCGGGGATAGCAATCAGCCCCAGCATTTT
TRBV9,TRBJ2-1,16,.,CASSAQGLPRGNEQFF,TGTGCCAGCAGCGCCCAGGGACTACCCAGGGGTAATGAGCAGTTCTTC
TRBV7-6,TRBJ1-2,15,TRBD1,CASRPRTGGLGGYTF,TGTGCCAGCAGGCCAAGAACAGGGGGACTTGGCGGCTACACCTTC
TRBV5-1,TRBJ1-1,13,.,CASSRTENTEAFF,TGCGCCAGCAGCCGGACAGAGAACACTGAAGCTTTCTTT
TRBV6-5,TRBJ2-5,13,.,CASSLNRVGTQYF,TGTGCCAGCAGTCTTAACAGGGTCGGGACCCAGTACTTC
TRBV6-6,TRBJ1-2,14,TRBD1,CASRTGTVNYGYTF,TGTGCCAGCAGAACCGGGACAGTTAACTATGGCTACACCTTC